This T cell receptor beta chain was retrieved from a study of identical twins. Unique molecular identifiers were present on the cDNA, and a universal primer site came from template switching. MiXCR, applied by TCRdb to the 5' RACE reads, yields one record per CDR3 protein. The sample lists 210,000 or so distinct CDR3 sequences, less than 8% occurring once. This CDR3 has 14 amino acids. Germline V gene lookup returns CDR1 SGHTA and CDR2 FQGNSA. V dropped 7 bases and J dropped 6 bases, with 13 bases sitting between them. Many counts were recorded for this clonotype. This sample also belongs to another study, concerning yellow fever vaccine responses in identical twins.

Sequenced material: memory (CD45RO+) T cells sorted from blood. V gene TRBV7-2 combines with J gene TRBJ1-6; tentative D call: TRBD1 (6 bases). The origin of this receptor is a woman between 18 and 30 years old in good health. In nucleotides, the CDR3 is TGTGCCAGCACCCCCCAGGGGTTTAATTCACCCCTCCACTTT. Its protein product is CASTPQGFNSPLHF.